This T cell receptor beta chain originates from a study of human T cells and chemical hapten exposure. Study-wide context: Yields of TCR per sample differed, chiefly owing to small differences in pooled library volume.

V shed 5 bases, J shed 15 bases, and the junction held 10 bases outside the gene matches. CDR1 ENHRY and CDR2 SYGVKD come from the germline V gene. This CDR3 contains 12 residues. Time point given: healthy volunteer bleed at 2 weeks. From whole blood left unfractionated, total RNA was extracted. What the library attached to individual cDNA molecules were unique molecular identifiers. Methods used by the authors: Individual samples carried between roughly 23,224 and 690,600 TCRs, with around 96,000 as the median. Each CDR3 protein gets one entry after TCRdb re-called the RACE reads with MiXCR. The V and J calls, along with clone size, are taken from TCRdb and not from the paper's own processing. The sample lists roughly 48,000 distinct CDR3 sequences, 3.5% to 5% occurring once. This clonotype came up many times.

The sample taken for sequencing was whole blood. The TCR was taken from a human donor in good health. Some clones in this sample may be carry-over from other donors' samples. The chain joins TRBV10-3 to TRBJ2-3; 8 bases map to TRBD2. As DNA, the CDR3 is TGTGCCATCAGTCGGGGGGGGACTAGGGCTTATTTT. Encoded protein: CAISRGGTRAYF.